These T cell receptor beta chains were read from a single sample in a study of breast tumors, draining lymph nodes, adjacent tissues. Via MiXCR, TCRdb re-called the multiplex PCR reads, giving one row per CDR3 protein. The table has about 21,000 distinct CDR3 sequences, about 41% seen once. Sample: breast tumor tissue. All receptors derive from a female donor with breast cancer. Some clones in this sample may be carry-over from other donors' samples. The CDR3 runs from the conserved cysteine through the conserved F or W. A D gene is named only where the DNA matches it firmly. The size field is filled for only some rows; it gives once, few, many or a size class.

TGTGCCAGTAGTAGGGCAATCCAAGAGACCCAGTACTTC	CASSRAIQETQYF	medium-sized	TRBJ2-5	TRBV19	NA
TGTGCCAGTAGTATTAGTGGGGGCAGCTCCAGCTCCTACAATGAGCAGTTCTTC	CASSISGGSSSSYNEQFF	NA	TRBJ2-1	TRBV19	NA
TGCGCCAGCAGCCAATCAGAGGGGCAAGTCGGGGAGCTGTTTTTT	CASSQSEGQVGELFF	NA	TRBJ2-2	TRBV4-1	NA
TGCGCCACCAGAATCGGGGCAGCTGGAAACACCATATATTTT	CATRIGAAGNTIYF	many	TRBJ1-3	TRBV10-2	NA
TGCAGTGCTGCCCAGGCCGGCCTGAGAGATACGCAGTATTTT	CSAAQAGLRDTQYF	medium-sized	TRBJ2-3	TRBV20-1	NA
TGTGCCAGCAGACGGGGAGGGGAGACCCAGTACTTC	CASRRGGETQYF	NA	TRBJ2-5	TRBV7-9	TRBD2
TGTGCCAGCAGCCCTGGGACAGGATTTAACTATGGCTACACCTTC	CASSPGTGFNYGYTF	many	TRBJ1-2	TRBV7-2	TRBD1
TGTGCCAGCAGTGAAAGCTGGGACCCTCTTGGGGAGCAGTTCTTC	CASSESWDPLGEQFF	many	TRBJ2-1	TRBV2	NA
TGCAGTGCTACCGGTGGGGTTGTCTATGGCTACACCTTC	CSATGGVVYGYTF	NA	TRBJ1-2	TRBV20-1	NA
TGTGCCAGCAGGAGCGGGAGGGGGGCACGCTACGAGCAGTACTTC	CASRSGRGARYEQYF	many	TRBJ2-7	TRBV6-6	TRBD2
TGCGCCAGCCTGGGGACAGGACCCTCTGGGTATGGCTACACCTTC	CASLGTGPSGYGYTF	many	TRBJ1-2	TRBV4-1	TRBD1
TGCGCCAGCAGTGTAAGAGTAAACGAGCAGTACTTC	CASSVRVNEQYF	few	TRBJ2-7	TRBV10-2	NA
TGTGCCAGCAGCCTCGGGCCCATGGGAACTAATGAAAAACTGTTTTTT	CASSLGPMGTNEKLFF	many	TRBJ1-4	TRBV11-2	NA
TGTGCTAGTGCCCAGGGGGCGGATAATTCACCCCTCCACTTT	CASAQGADNSPLHF	many	TRBJ1-6	TRBV12-5	TRBD1
TGCGCCAGCAGCCAAGTCCAGGCGGGAATTAAGTCCGAAGAGACCCAGTACTTC	CASSQVQAGIKSEETQYF	many	TRBJ2-5	TRBV4-1	NA
TGCGCCAGCAACGTGGGACTTTCAGATACGCAGTATTTT	CASNVGLSDTQYF	NA	TRBJ2-3	TRBV5-1	NA
TGTGCCAGTAACGGGGGAGTAGATGAAAAACTGCTTTTT	CASNGGVDEKLLF	NA	TRBJ1-4	TRBV19	NA
TGTGCCAGCAGTCGCGAACAGGGGGGAACTAATGAAAAACTGTTTTTT	CASSREQGGTNEKLFF	NA	TRBJ1-4	TRBV9	TRBD1
TGTGCCAGCAGTGAATATATGTCCGGGAATGAGCAGTTCTTC	CASSEYMSGNEQFF	many	TRBJ2-1	TRBV25-1	NA
TGTGCCAGCAGCCCGGGGACAGGGTCAGAGACCCAGTCCTTC	CASSPGTGSETQSF	NA	TRBJ2-5	TRBV9	TRBD1
TGCGCCAGCAGCGGCGGGGACACGGCTGGAAACACCATATATTTT	CASSGGDTAGNTIYF	many	TRBJ1-3	TRBV5-1	NA
TGTGCCAGCAGCCAATATGCGAGTAGGTTTGCGAATGAGCAGTTCTTC	CASSQYASRFANEQFF	NA	TRBJ2-1	TRBV14	NA
TGTGCCAGCAGTTTCCTCGGGACAGGGGAACAGAATACGCAGTATTTT	CASSFLGTGEQNTQYF	NA	TRBJ2-3	TRBV27	TRBD1
TGCGCCAGCAGTTCCCCTAGCGGGAGGCCAGATACGCAGTATTTT	CASSSPSGRPDTQYF	many	TRBJ2-3	TRBV10-2	TRBD2
TGTGCCAGCAGGGCCCGGGACAGGGACGAGCAGTACTTC	CASRARDRDEQYF	NA	TRBJ2-7	TRBV6-5	TRBD1
TGTGCCAGCAGCTTGGCCGCAGCACACGAGCAGTACTTC	CASSLAAAHEQYF	few	TRBJ2-7	TRBV5-6	NA
TGTGCCAGCAGCTTGAGGGTCCGGGGTAGTAATTCACCCCTCCACTTT	CASSLRVRGSNSPLHF	many	TRBJ1-6	TRBV5-6	NA
TGCAGCGCCGAGGGTTTGGCGGAAGCCTACAATGAGCAGTTCTTC	CSAEGLAEAYNEQFF	NA	TRBJ2-1	TRBV29-1	NA
TGTGCCAGCAGTGAATTCGGGCGCCTTAACGGAAACACCATATATTTT	CASSEFGRLNGNTIYF	few	TRBJ1-3	TRBV2	NA
TGCAGTGCTAGTTTCGGCGGGAGCAGTGCAGATACGCAGTATTTT	CSASFGGSSADTQYF	medium-sized	TRBJ2-3	TRBV20-1	TRBD2
TGTGCCAGCAGTGCTTCGGATTTCTATGGCTACACCTTC	CASSASDFYGYTF	NA	TRBJ1-2	TRBV2	NA
TGTGCCAGCAGTTTCGCGGGGGGCCCCGAGACCCAGTACTTC	CASSFAGGPETQYF	many	TRBJ2-5	TRBV12-3/TRBV12-4	TRBD2
TGCAGCGTTGAGACAGGGCCTAGCACAGATACGCAGTATTTT	CSVETGPSTDTQYF	NA	TRBJ2-3	TRBV29-1	TRBD1
TGTGCCAGCAGCCACCCAGGGGGACGAGCCCCCGAGATGGGCTATGGCTACACCTTC	CASSHPGGRAPEMGYGYTF	NA	TRBJ1-2	TRBV3-1	TRBD1
TGTGCCAGCAGCCAGAAAGGATGGCGGGAGTATGGGGCAGATACGCAGTATTTT	CASSQKGWREYGADTQYF	few	TRBJ2-3	TRBV3-1	TRBD2
TGTGCCAGCAGCCCCACCGGACAGGGGCTGAACAATTCACCCCTCCACTTT	CASSPTGQGLNNSPLHF	NA	TRBJ1-6	TRBV5-5	TRBD1
TGTGCCAGCAGTCCGACTAGGGCCCAAGAGACCCAGTACTTC	CASSPTRAQETQYF	few	TRBJ2-5	TRBV6-1	NA
TGTGCCAGCAGTGAGGCAGGGGGGGCCTACGAGCAGTACTTC	CASSEAGGAYEQYF	many	TRBJ2-7	TRBV2	NA
TGTGCCAGTAGGCTCGGGGGGCCCAATCAGCCCCAGCATTTT	CASRLGGPNQPQHF	NA	TRBJ1-5	TRBV19	NA
TGTGCCAGTAGTATAGCTCTCACCGGGACAGGGGGCCTCGAGCAGTACTTC	CASSIALTGTGGLEQYF	NA	TRBJ2-7	TRBV19	TRBD1
TGCAGCGTGGTGACAGGCCCTTGGTTCTTC	CSVVTGPWFF	NA	TRBJ2-1	TRBV29-1	NA
TGTGCCAGCAGCTTCGCCGGGACGCGGGGCTTCGGGGCCAACGTCCTGACTTTC	CASSFAGTRGFGANVLTF	medium-sized	TRBJ2-6	TRBV7-9	NA
TGTGCCACCAGTGACCCTACTCTGGCTGGCGACGATTACAATGAGCAGTTCTTT	CATSDPTLAGDDYNEQFF	NA	TRBJ2-1	TRBV24-1	NA
TGCAGCGGGACAGATTCGGCGGAAAAACTGTTTTTT	CSGTDSAEKLFF	NA	TRBJ1-4	TRBV29-1	NA
TGCAGTGCTCAAATCCCCGGGGGGAGCGAGCAGTACTTC	CSAQIPGGSEQYF	NA	TRBJ2-7	TRBV20-1	TRBD2
TGTGCCAGCTCCCGACAGCCCTATAGCAATCAGCCCCAGCATTTT	CASSRQPYSNQPQHF	NA	TRBJ1-5	TRBV6-5	NA
TGCAGTGCTAGTGGCGGGGGGGCCTACACTGAGCAGTTCTTC	CSASGGGAYTEQFF	few	TRBJ2-1	TRBV20-1	TRBD2
TGTGCCTGGACGGGGGGAGACACTGAAGCTTTCTTT	CAWTGGDTEAFF	NA	TRBJ1-1	TRBV30	NA
TGTGCCAGCAGTGAGAGGTCTTTCGGGGAGCTGTTTTTT	CASSERSFGELFF	NA	TRBJ2-2	TRBV6-1	NA
TGCAGTGCTAGTACGGGGAGCCAAGAGACCCAGTACTTC	CSASTGSQETQYF	medium-sized	TRBJ2-5	TRBV20-1	NA
TGCAGTGCTGAAGGGACGGGCAATCCCCCTTATCCCATATATTTT	CSAEGTGNPPYPIYF	NA	TRBJ1-3	TRBV20-1	NA